Shown below are 7 T cell receptor beta chains from a single sample sequenced in a study of beta chain features in type 1 diabetes. The isolated RNA, all of it, was reverse transcribed, so expressed TCRB transcripts were what got sequenced. The assay was immunoSEQ multiplex PCR, and TCRdb's table has in-frame clones only and misses some. The sample lists about 450,000 clones, roughly 11% occurring once. Sequencing was done on a sample of naive CD4+ T cells from blood. The origin of the receptors is a woman between 18 and 30 years old in good health.

The chain employs TRBV9 and TRBJ1-2, with a tentative D call TRBD1 (5 bases). The CDR3 contains 15 residues. CDR1 SGDLS and CDR2 YYNGEE come from the germline V gene. V was shortened by 2 bases and J by 4 bases, with 15 bases between the two germline ends. CDR3 amino acids: CASSVLKTASYGYTF. The DNA of the CDR3 is TGTGCCAGCAGCGTTTTGAAGACAGCGTCCTATGGCTACACCTTC.

This clone was seen a few times. This chain links TRBV7-9 with TRBJ2-3; TRBD1 might be the D (5 bases). The germline V gene has CDR1 SEHNR and CDR2 FQNEAQ (reference sequence). This CDR3 has 14 amino acids. Trimming removed 0 bases from V and 4 bases from J, with 8 bases in between. The DNA of the CDR3 is TGTGCCAGCAGCTTAGCGAAAGGGGCAGATACGCAGTATTTT. Translated, it gives CASSLAKGADTQYF. Supplemented by reference TRBV7-9 and TRBJ2-3, the full variable domain reads DTGVSQNPRHKITKRGQNVTFRCDPISEHNRLYWYRQTLGQGPEFLTYFQNEAQLEKSRLLSDRFSAERPKGSFSTLEIQRTEQGDSAMYLCASSLAKGADTQYFGPGTRLTVL.

This clone was counted between two and nine times. The chain couples TRBV6-1 to TRBJ2-1, with TRBD1 as a possible D gene (5 bases). Germline V lookup: CDR1 MNHNS, CDR2 SASEGT. The CDR3 totals 15 residues. V was pared by 8 bases and J by 2 bases, with 16 bases between. CDR3 nucleotide sequence: TGTGCCAGCCAACCAGGGCAGAGGACCTACAATGAGCAGTTCTTC. Translated: CASQPGQRTYNEQFF.

This clone was observed a handful of times. Within the sample, other DNA sequences also encode this same CDR3. This sequence joins TRBV14 and TRBJ1-1; D is undetermined. There are 11 residues in the CDR3. Germline-derived CDR1 and CDR2 are SGHDN and FVKESK. Trimming cost V 4 bases and J 2 bases, with 2 bases left between them. The CDR3 DNA is TGTGCCAGCAGCCCAAACACTGAAGCTTTCTTT. Residues: CASSPNTEAFF.

This chain joins TRBV7-6 and TRBJ1-1; 9 positions agree with TRBD1. Germline V gene sequence: CDR1 SGHVS, CDR2 FNYEAQ. This CDR3 spans 14 amino acids. The junction had 7 bases not matched to a gene; V was cut back by 5 bases and J by 6 bases. The CDR3 is CASSVTGGAAEAFF. CDR3 coding DNA: TGTGCCAGCAGCGTAACAGGGGGCGCCGCTGAAGCTTTCTTT.

The chain recombines TRBV15 with TRBJ1-1, with a weak D call TRBD1 (6 bases). The CDR3 is 13 residues long. V shed 5 bases and J shed 0 bases, with 7 bases lying between them. Germline lookup yields CDR1 LNHNV and CDR2 YYDKDF (reference sequence). The chain's CDR3 is CATSWTVNTEAFF. The CDR3 DNA sequence: TGTGCCACCAGCTGGACAGTGAACACTGAAGCTTTCTTT.

This clone was counted a few times. The chain combines TRBV5-1 with TRBJ1-1; perhaps TRBD1 as D (6 bases). The CDR3 spans 15 residues. Per the germline V gene, CDR1 is SGHRS and CDR2 is YFSETQ. V was pared by 4 bases and J by 3 bases, with 16 bases between. This chain's CDR3 is CASSPTLNRDTEAFF. The CDR3 DNA reads as TGCGCCAGCAGCCCAACACTTAACAGGGACACTGAAGCTTTCTTT.